This TCR beta chain was observed in a study of CD8 T cells in Susac syndrome. Study-wide results and caveats: It was acknowledged by the study that relatively few individuals were included in its TCR sequencing and HLA analysis.

Roughly 0.5 to 1 ug RNA was reverse transcribed with random hexamers. One entry per CDR3 protein, called by TCRdb with MiXCR from the immunoSEQ multiplex PCR reads. The repertoire holds 250,000 to 300,000 distinct CDR3 sequences, with around nine tenths as singletons. Regarding this clonotype: The target antigen is unknown.

Sequencing of TCR beta was performed on blood CD8+ and CD4+ T cells. This TCR derives from a human donor with multiple sclerosis. Sequencing was performed on CD8+ T cells from PBMCs.

CDR3 residues: CASSFRLAGGEQYF. In DNA, the CDR3 is TGTGCCAGCAGTTTCAGGCTAGCGGGAGGAGAACAGTACTTC. V gene TRBV28 combines with J gene TRBJ2-7; 11 bases match TRBD2. This CDR3 spans 14 amino acids. Germline values: CDR1 MDHEN, CDR2 SYDVKM. Trimming removed 3 bases from V and 10 bases from J; junction bases left unmatched: 8. Full variable domain (rest looked up from reference TRBV28 and TRBJ2-7): DVKVTQSSRYLVKRTGEKVFLECVQDMDHENMFWYRQDPGLGLRLIYFSYDVKMKEKGDIPEGYSVSREKKERFSLILESASTNQTSMYLCASSFRLAGGEQYFGPGTRLTVT.